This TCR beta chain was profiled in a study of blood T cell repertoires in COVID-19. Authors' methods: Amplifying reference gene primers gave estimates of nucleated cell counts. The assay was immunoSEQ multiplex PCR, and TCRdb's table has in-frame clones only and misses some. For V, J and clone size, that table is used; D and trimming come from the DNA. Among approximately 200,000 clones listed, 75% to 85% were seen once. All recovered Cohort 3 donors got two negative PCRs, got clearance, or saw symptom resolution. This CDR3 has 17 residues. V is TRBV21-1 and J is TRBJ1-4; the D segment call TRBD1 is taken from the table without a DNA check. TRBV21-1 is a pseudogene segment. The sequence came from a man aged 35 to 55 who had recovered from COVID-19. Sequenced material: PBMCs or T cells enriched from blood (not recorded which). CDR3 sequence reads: CASSKTGWQGAKEKLFF. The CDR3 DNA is TGTGCCAGCAGCAAAACCGGTTGGCAGGGGGCGAAGGAAAAACTGTTTTTT.